The next 13 T cell receptor beta chains were all read from a single sample in a study of response to subunit inactivated influenza vaccine. TCRdb reprocessed the RT-PCR reads via MiXCR and lists one record per CDR3 protein. The sample records about half a million distinct CDR3 sequences, about 7.6% being singletons. This specimen consisted of PBMCs from blood, obtained roughly 24 months after vaccination. The source of these receptors is a man aged 45 to 75 who received an inactivated influenza vaccine.

This chain connects TRBV7-2 to TRBJ2-3, with D possibly matching TRBD2 (5 bases). The V gene's germline CDR1 is SGHTA and CDR2 FQGNSA. Trimming removed 3 bases from V and 5 bases from J, with 18 bases in between. This CDR3 has 16 residues. The CDR3 is CASSLFRGGGGDTQYF. In DNA form, the CDR3 reads TGTGCCAGCAGCTTGTTTAGAGGTGGAGGAGGAGATACGCAGTATTTT.

This clonotype came up many times. The chain carries TRBV4-3 and TRBJ2-3; the D gene is possibly TRBD1 (6 bases). CDR3 length: 15 residues. Germline CDR1 LGHNA, CDR2 YSLEER. The germline V and J ends were trimmed by 1 base and 0 bases, with 8 bases remaining between them. The CDR3 region is CASSQAGASTDTQYF. CDR3 DNA sequence: TGCGCCAGCAGCCAAGCAGGGGCTAGCACAGATACGCAGTATTTT.

The chain links TRBV4-1 to TRBJ2-2, with D unclear. Germline CDR1 MGHRA, CDR2 YSYEKL. With 6 bases removed from V and 2 bases from J, the gap between germline ends came to 13 bases. The CDR3 runs 15 residues. In DNA form, the CDR3 reads TGCGCCAGCAGACCTACCTTAGAAAACACCGGGGAGCTGTTTTTT. As protein: CASRPTLENTGELFF.

In the case of this clonotype: One base away lies a much larger clone, so this may be a sequencing read error. The V call is TRBV29-1, the J call TRBJ1-4; no clear D gene. The V and J ends lost 6 bases and 12 bases respectively, with 23 bases between them. The germline V gene encodes CDR1 SQVTM and CDR2 ANQGSEA. CDR3 length: 14 residues. The DNA for the CDR3 is TGCAGCGTATCTCTATCCCAAAGTGCTTCTGAACTGTTTTTT. Translation gives CSVSLSQSASELFF. Filled out from reference TRBV29-1 and TRBJ1-4, the complete variable domain reads SAVISQKPSRDICQRGTSLTIQCQVDSQVTMMFWYRQQPGQSLTLIATANQGSEATYESGFVIDKFPISRPNLTFSTLTVSNMSPEDSSIYLCSVSLSQSASELFFGSGTQLSVL.

A few counts support this clonotype. The chain has TRBV12-3 or TRBV12-4 and TRBJ2-7, with TRBD2 as a possible D gene (6 bases). The CDR3 is 13 residues long. Deletions cut 4 bases from V and 5 bases from J, with 12 bases between. CDR3 bases: TGTGCCAGCAGTTGGCGGGGAACCAACGAGCAGTACTTC. This encodes CASSWRGTNEQYF.

This clonotype has a handful of counts. This chain links TRBV7-9 with TRBJ2-5; 9 nucleotides agree with TRBD1. The V and J ends lost 5 bases and 5 bases, in that order; junction bases with no gene match: 9. Germline lookup yields CDR1 SEHNR and CDR2 FQNEAQ (reference sequence). The CDR3 loop spans 15 amino acids. This CDR3 is CASSTGQGRRETQYF. CDR3 DNA: TGTGCCAGCAGCACCGGACAGGGGAGGCGGGAGACCCAGTACTTC.

This clonotype was seen a handful of times. This rearrangement joins TRBV20-1 to TRBJ2-7; 8 positions agree with TRBD1. This CDR3 has 14 residues. V shed 6 bases and J 2 bases; nucleotides not matched to a gene: 9. Germline V gene data show CDR1 as DFQATT and CDR2 as SNEGSKA (reference sequence). Written as DNA, the CDR3 is TGCAGTGCCATCAGGCAGGGGGCGACCTACGAGCAGTACTTC. This translates into CSAIRQGATYEQYF.

This chain connects TRBV20-1 to TRBJ2-3, with 12 positions matching TRBD2. The ends lost 3 bases at V and 4 bases at J; junction bases unmatched: 8. The CDR3 length is 16 residues. The germline gives CDR1 DFQATT, CDR2 SNEGSKA (reference sequence). CDR3 sequence (DNA): TGCAGTGCTAGCTTGACTAGCGGGGGCCGGGCAGATACGCAGTATTTT. Its translation is CSASLTSGGRADTQYF.

This clonotype was detected only a few times. This chain connects TRBV5-1 to TRBJ1-1, with D possibly being TRBD1 (6 bases). Germline V gene lookup returns CDR1 SGHRS and CDR2 YFSETQ. Deletions cut 3 bases from V and 0 bases from J, with 12 bases between. This CDR3 spans 15 amino acids. The DNA of the CDR3 is TGCGCCAGCAGCTACGGACAGAGCATGAACACTGAAGCTTTCTTT. Translation: CASSYGQSMNTEAFF.

This chain uses TRBV27 with TRBJ2-1; the D is unclear. The germline V and J ends were trimmed by 5 bases and 6 bases, with 11 bases remaining between them. Looked up from germline, CDR1 is MNHEY and CDR2 is SMNVEV (reference sequence). The CDR3 length is 13 residues. CDR3 residues: CASSIGRSNEQFF. DNA of the CDR3: TGTGCCAGCAGTATCGGCAGGAGCAATGAGCAGTTCTTC.

This rearrangement joins TRBV28 to TRBJ2-7; 8 nucleotides align to TRBD1. Germline loops: CDR1 MDHEN, CDR2 SYDVKM. Germline trimming cut 6 bases from V and 7 bases from J; bases unmatched to any gene: 11. The CDR3 consists of 14 residues. In nucleotides, the CDR3 is TGTGCCAGCAGCCCGGCGGACAGGGCGGGGGAGCAGTACTTC. Translation: CASSPADRAGEQYF.

This clonotype was picked up many times. CDR3 amino acids: CASSGGWPLFF. The CDR3 DNA reads TGTGCCAGCAGTGGCGGTTGGCCTTTGTTCTTC. The V gene is TRBV2, the J gene TRBJ2-1; the D is unclear. Per germline, CDR1 SNHLY and CDR2 FYNNEI. There are 11 residues in the CDR3. Trimming cost V 4 bases and J 15 bases, with 13 bases left between them.

This clonotype has only a few counts. The chain employs TRBV20-1 and TRBJ2-1; no clear D. CDR1 and CDR2 from the germline V gene are DFQATT and SNEGSKA (reference sequence). This CDR3 contains 13 residues. Trimming removed 6 bases at V and 0 bases at J, with 9 bases between. CDR3 coding DNA: TGCAGTGCGGTCAGGCGCTCCTACAATGAGCAGTTCTTC. Translating gives CSAVRRSYNEQFF.